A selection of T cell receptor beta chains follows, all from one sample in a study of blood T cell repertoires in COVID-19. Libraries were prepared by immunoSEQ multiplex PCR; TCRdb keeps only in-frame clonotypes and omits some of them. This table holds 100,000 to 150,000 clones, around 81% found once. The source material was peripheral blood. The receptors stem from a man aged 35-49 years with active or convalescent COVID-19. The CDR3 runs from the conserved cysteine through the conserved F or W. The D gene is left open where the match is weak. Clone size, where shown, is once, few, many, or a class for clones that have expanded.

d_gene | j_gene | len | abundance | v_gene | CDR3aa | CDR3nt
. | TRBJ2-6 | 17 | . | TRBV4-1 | CASSHTGTVSGANVLTF | TGCGCCAGCAGCCATACAGGGACGGTCTCTGGGGCCAACGTCCTGACTTTC
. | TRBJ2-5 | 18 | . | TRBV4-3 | CASSPKRLAIIQRETQYF | TGCGCCAGCAGCCCAAAGAGGCTAGCGATCATCCAAAGGGAGACCCAGTACTTC
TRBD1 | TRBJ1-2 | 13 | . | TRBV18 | CASSPGQGSGYTF | TGTGCCAGCTCACCAGGACAGGGTAGTGGCTACACCTTC
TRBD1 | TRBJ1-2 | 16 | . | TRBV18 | CASSPNRGGNLYGYTF | TGTGCCAGCTCACCGAACAGGGGCGGAAATTTGTATGGCTACACCTTC
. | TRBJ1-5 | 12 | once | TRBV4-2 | CASSRAGEPQHF | TGTGCCAGCAGCCGGGCGGGGGAGCCCCAGCATTTT
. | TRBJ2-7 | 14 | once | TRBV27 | CASSSPGQIYEQYF | TGTGCCAGCAGTTCCCCAGGACAAATCTACGAGCAGTACTTC
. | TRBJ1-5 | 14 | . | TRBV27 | CASSLSADYQPQHF | TGTGCCAGCAGTTTATCGGCGGATTATCAGCCCCAGCATTTT
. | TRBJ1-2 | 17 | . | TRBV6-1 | CASSEYGVGSFNYGYTF | TGTGCCAGCAGTGAATATGGAGTCGGCTCCTTTAACTATGGCTACACCTTC
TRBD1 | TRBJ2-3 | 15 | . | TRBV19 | CASSPLDRSTDTQYF | TGTGCCAGTAGTCCCCTGGACAGGAGCACAGATACGCAGTATTTT
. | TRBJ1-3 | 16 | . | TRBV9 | CASSPSPGTLGNTIYF | TGTGCCAGCAGCCCCAGTCCCGGGACATTAGGAAACACCATATATTTT
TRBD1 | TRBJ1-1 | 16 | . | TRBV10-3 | CAISGRPGQGNTEAFF | TGTGCCATCAGTGGGAGGCCGGGACAGGGGAACACTGAAGCTTTCTTT